This TCR beta chain was profiled in a study of blood T cells in healthy people across ages. Together with a sample-barcoded 5' primer, a J-beta primer mix was included in a second PCR lasting about 6 to 11 cycles. TCRdb re-analysed the 5' RACE reads in MiXCR, keeping a single row per CDR3 protein. The table lists about 1.5 million distinct CDR3 sequences, approximately 43% of them singletons, with roughly 3.7% in the top ten. V was trimmed by 3 bases and J by 7 bases, leaving 13 bases between them. Germline lookup yields CDR1 MGHDK and CDR2 SYGVNS. This CDR3 has 14 residues. The table lists this clonotype with a count of one.

The clonotype originates from a woman between 18 and 30 years old in good health. The V call is TRBV25-1, the J call TRBJ1-5, with D possibly being TRBD1 (6 bases). The sample was blood. CDR3 region: CASSDGGGHQPQHF. The DNA for the CDR3 is TGTGCCAGCAGTGACGGAGGGGGGCACCAGCCCCAGCATTTT.